Listed below are T cell receptor beta chains from one sample, sequenced in a study of glioma-infiltrating T cells after dendritic cell vaccination. Assay used: immunoSEQ multiplex PCR; TCRdb lists only in-frame clones, some missing. The sample includes roughly 83,000 clones, 85% to 90% of them seen just once. This sample comprised blood, obtained before dendritic cell vaccination. Receptors were obtained from a human donor with glioblastoma. The conserved cysteine and the conserved F or W are not part of the CDR3 here.

v_gene | CDR3aa
TRBV7-7 | ASSLAFGSGNEQF
TRBV7-9 | ASSLDRDRGPHSNQPQH
TRBV7-6 | ASSLATRRTDTQY
TRBV5-1 | ASSLDRGRDTQY
TRBV7-9 | ASSPPFRLAASTDTQY
TRBV5-1 | ASRVAGEPPSYEQY
TRBV30 | AWSGAAGKGEKLF
TRBV9 | ASSVGSGTSYEQY
TRBV6-5 | ASSRPGQSYEQY
TRBV15 | ATSRAGGSTDTQY
TRBV6-1 | ATAQVFSYEQY
TRBV4-1 | ASSHGQGDEKLF
TRBV5-4 | ASSPSRAFGNTIY
TRBV9 | ASSPQGAWGLTYNEQF
TRBV6-6 | ASSYLSRDYEQY
TRBV14 | ASSHSGYGYT
TRBV6-5 | ASSSGTGGDYEQY
TRBV6-6 | ASGEGGATGETQY
TRBV2 | ASSVLTSGSPEQF
TRBV4-1 | ASSHLLTGDYEQY
TRBV7-3 | ASSPEGVSSYNEQF
TRBV11-2 | ASSLVALMTRGGRDTQY
TRBV5-1 | ASSLAGRGPNTEAF
TRBV29-1 | SGGTAYEQY
TRBV30 | AWSPTKTGPREKLF
TRBV7-2 | ASSISGSEDTQY
TRBV11-3 | ASSLGSRLAGPDEQF